These T cell receptor beta chains were read from a single sample in a study of cytomegalovirus exposure and HLA in healthy donors. The data were produced by immunoSEQ multiplex PCR, yet TCRdb's version contains in-frame clones alone and is incomplete. The table has approximately 40,000 clones, about 80% seen once; the top ten hold about 10%. The sequencing sample was made of PBMCs. The receptors derive from a woman aged 18-35 years in good health and CMV-seropositive. Both conserved end residues are part of each CDR3. The order of the fields is J gene, D gene, V gene, clone size, CDR3 protein, CDR3 DNA. The D gene is left open where the match is weak. Clone size is shown for a subset of rows, as once, few, many or a class of expanded clone.

j_gene: TRBJ1-3; d_gene: -; v_gene: TRBV2; abundance: -; CDR3aa: CASSGLRTDGNTIYF; CDR3nt: TGTGCCAGCAGTGGGCTTAGGACAGATGGAAACACCATATATTTT
j_gene: TRBJ2-7; d_gene: -; v_gene: TRBV4-1; abundance: -; CDR3aa: CASSQAQPSPYEQYF; CDR3nt: TGCGCCAGCAGCCAAGCACAACCTAGCCCCTACGAGCAGTACTTC
j_gene: TRBJ1-4; d_gene: -; v_gene: TRBV30; abundance: -; CDR3aa: CAWSVRGHPNEKLFF; CDR3nt: TGTGCCTGGAGTGTAAGGGGACACCCCAATGAAAAACTGTTTTTT
j_gene: TRBJ2-6; d_gene: -; v_gene: TRBV4-3; abundance: -; CDR3aa: CASSQVTGRANVLTF; CDR3nt: TGCGCCAGCAGCCAAGTGACCGGGAGGGCCAACGTCCTGACTTTC
j_gene: TRBJ2-3; d_gene: -; v_gene: TRBV2; abundance: -; CDR3aa: CASSATSPTDTQYF; CDR3nt: TGTGCCAGCAGTGCCACGAGCCCCACAGATACGCAGTATTTT
j_gene: TRBJ2-1; d_gene: -; v_gene: TRBV9; abundance: -; CDR3aa: CASSGQRVGYNEQFF; CDR3nt: TGTGCCAGCAGCGGCCAGCGAGTTGGCTACAATGAGCAGTTCTTC
j_gene: TRBJ1-1; d_gene: -; v_gene: TRBV4-2; abundance: -; CDR3aa: CASSQEGVRSTEAFF; CDR3nt: TGTGCCAGCAGCCAAGAAGGAGTGCGGAGCACTGAAGCTTTCTTT
j_gene: TRBJ1-6; d_gene: -; v_gene: TRBV6-5; abundance: -; CDR3aa: CASGHRQDHNSPLHF; CDR3nt: TGTGCCAGCGGGCACCGACAGGACCATAATTCACCCCTCCACTTT
j_gene: TRBJ1-1; d_gene: -; v_gene: TRBV9; abundance: -; CDR3aa: CASSVEKGTEAFF; CDR3nt: TGTGCCAGCAGCGTAGAAAAGGGGACTGAAGCTTTCTTT
j_gene: TRBJ1-4; d_gene: -; v_gene: TRBV2; abundance: -; CDR3aa: CASSDGTYNEKLFF; CDR3nt: TGTGCCAGCAGTGACGGGACATATAATGAAAAACTGTTTTTT
j_gene: TRBJ2-7; d_gene: TRBD1; v_gene: TRBV29-1; abundance: -; CDR3aa: CSVRTGEAEQYF; CDR3nt: TGCAGCGTAAGGACAGGGGAGGCCGAGCAGTACTTC
j_gene: TRBJ2-5; d_gene: -; v_gene: TRBV18; abundance: -; CDR3aa: CASSPGVAGETQYF; CDR3nt: TGTGCCAGCTCACCCGGAGTGGCGGGAGAGACCCAGTACTTC
j_gene: TRBJ2-7; d_gene: TRBD1; v_gene: TRBV29-1; abundance: -; CDR3aa: CSVEEGGTGGAYEQYF; CDR3nt: TGCAGCGTTGAAGAGGGGGGGACAGGGGGCGCCTACGAGCAGTACTTC
j_gene: TRBJ2-3; d_gene: -; v_gene: TRBV27; abundance: -; CDR3aa: CASSKPTDTQYF; CDR3nt: TGTGCCAGCAGTAAGCCCACAGATACGCAGTATTTT
j_gene: TRBJ1-1; d_gene: -; v_gene: TRBV9; abundance: -; CDR3aa: CASSQDGGTEAFF; CDR3nt: TGTGCCAGCAGTCAGGACGGGGGCACTGAAGCTTTCTTT
j_gene: TRBJ2-7; d_gene: TRBD2; v_gene: TRBV10-3; abundance: -; CDR3aa: CAIRAAGGPYEQYF; CDR3nt: TGTGCCATCAGGGCGGCGGGAGGGCCCTACGAGCAGTACTTC
j_gene: TRBJ1-5; d_gene: -; v_gene: TRBV4-1; abundance: once; CDR3aa: CASSQGLIQGGGNQPQHF; CDR3nt: TGCGCCAGCAGCCAAGGGTTGATACAGGGTGGGGGCAATCAGCCCCAGCATTTT
j_gene: TRBJ2-3; d_gene: -; v_gene: TRBV7-6; abundance: -; CDR3aa: CASSLRARGITDTQYF; CDR3nt: TGTGCCAGCAGCTTGCGGGCCAGGGGAATCACAGATACGCAGTATTTT
j_gene: TRBJ2-5; d_gene: TRBD2; v_gene: TRBV5-4; abundance: once; CDR3aa: CASSSRTSGSQETQYF; CDR3nt: TGTGCCAGCAGCTCCAGGACTAGCGGGTCTCAAGAGACCCAGTACTTC
j_gene: TRBJ2-1; d_gene: TRBD2; v_gene: TRBV27; abundance: once; CDR3aa: CASSTILLAGIGNEQFF; CDR3nt: TGTGCCAGCAGTACCATTCTACTAGCGGGGATTGGCAATGAGCAGTTCTTC
j_gene: TRBJ1-5; d_gene: -; v_gene: TRBV18; abundance: -; CDR3aa: CASSPQVGNQPQHF; CDR3nt: TGTGCCAGCTCACCGCAAGTAGGCAATCAGCCCCAGCATTTT
j_gene: TRBJ2-7; d_gene: TRBD1; v_gene: TRBV6-6; abundance: -; CDR3aa: CASSSNRDRVYEQYF; CDR3nt: TGTGCCAGCAGTTCAAACCGGGACAGGGTCTACGAGCAGTACTTC